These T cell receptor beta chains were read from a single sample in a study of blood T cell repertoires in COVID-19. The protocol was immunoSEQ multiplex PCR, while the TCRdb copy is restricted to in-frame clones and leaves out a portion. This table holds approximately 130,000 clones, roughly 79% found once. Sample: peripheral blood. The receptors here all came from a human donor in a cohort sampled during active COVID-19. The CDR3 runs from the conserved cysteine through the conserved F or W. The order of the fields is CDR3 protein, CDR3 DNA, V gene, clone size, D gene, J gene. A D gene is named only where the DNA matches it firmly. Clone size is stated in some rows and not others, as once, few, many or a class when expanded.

CDR3 protein: CASRRDRGSTGELFF; CDR3 DNA: TGTGCCAGCAGAAGAGACAGGGGGAGCACCGGGGAGCTGTTTTTT; V gene: TRBV27; clone size: few; D gene: TRBD1; J gene: TRBJ2-2
CDR3 protein: CATSEGGTSQETQYF; CDR3 DNA: TGTGCCACCAGTGAGGGCGGGACTAGCCAAGAGACCCAGTACTTC; V gene: TRBV24-1; clone size: -; D gene: TRBD2; J gene: TRBJ2-5
CDR3 protein: CAWSGEMNTEAFF; CDR3 DNA: TGTGCCTGGAGTGGCGAAATGAACACTGAAGCTTTCTTT; V gene: TRBV30; clone size: -; D gene: -; J gene: TRBJ1-1
CDR3 protein: CAWSAPDRTGSLGYTF; CDR3 DNA: TGTGCCTGGAGCGCACCAGATCGGACAGGAAGTCTTGGCTACACCTTC; V gene: TRBV30; clone size: -; D gene: TRBD1; J gene: TRBJ1-2
CDR3 protein: CASSLLASGGAWRQFF; CDR3 DNA: TGTGCCAGCAGTTTATTGGCTAGCGGGGGGGCGTGGAGGCAGTTCTTC; V gene: TRBV28; clone size: -; D gene: TRBD2; J gene: TRBJ2-1
CDR3 protein: CASSLRTELKDTEAFF; CDR3 DNA: TGTGCCAGCAGCTTGAGGACAGAGTTAAAGGACACTGAAGCTTTCTTT; V gene: TRBV5-6; clone size: -; D gene: -; J gene: TRBJ1-1
CDR3 protein: CASSLDGRVGTEAFF; CDR3 DNA: TGTGCCAGCAGCTTAGATGGCAGGGTAGGGACTGAAGCTTTCTTT; V gene: TRBV11-2; clone size: -; D gene: -; J gene: TRBJ1-1
CDR3 protein: CATSDFDQGPSAPNEQFF; CDR3 DNA: TGTGCCACCAGTGATTTCGATCAGGGCCCCTCAGCCCCTAATGAGCAGTTCTTC; V gene: TRBV24-1; clone size: -; D gene: -; J gene: TRBJ2-1
CDR3 protein: CATSTNFPSYNEQFF; CDR3 DNA: TGTGCCACCAGCACTAACTTCCCCTCCTACAATGAGCAGTTCTTC; V gene: TRBV15; clone size: few; D gene: -; J gene: TRBJ2-1
CDR3 protein: CASSQGGTIRDSQYF; CDR3 DNA: TGTGCCAGCAGCCAAGGGGGGACTATCAGGGATTCGCAGTATTTT; V gene: TRBV3-1/TRBV3-2; clone size: -; D gene: TRBD2; J gene: TRBJ2-3
CDR3 protein: CASSLRLAGGRADTQYF; CDR3 DNA: TGTGCCAGCAGCTTAAGACTAGCGGGGGGCAGGGCCGATACGCAGTATTTT; V gene: TRBV7-2; clone size: -; D gene: TRBD2; J gene: TRBJ2-3
CDR3 protein: CAIKPGQGSYEQFF; CDR3 DNA: TGTGCCATCAAACCGGGACAGGGTAGCTATGAGCAGTTCTTC; V gene: TRBV10-3; clone size: -; D gene: TRBD1; J gene: TRBJ2-1
CDR3 protein: CASSVGGTGGRETQYF; CDR3 DNA: TGTGCCAGCAGCGTAGGGGGGACAGGCGGCCGAGAGACCCAGTACTTC; V gene: TRBV9; clone size: once; D gene: TRBD1; J gene: TRBJ2-5
CDR3 protein: CASRSDFLGSGPQYF; CDR3 DNA: TGTGCCAGCAGATCTGACTTCCTGGGGAGCGGCCCGCAGTATTTT; V gene: TRBV28; clone size: -; D gene: -; J gene: TRBJ2-3
CDR3 protein: CASSMPSWGGYTF; CDR3 DNA: TGTGCCAGTAGTATGCCTAGCTGGGGTGGCTACACCTTC; V gene: TRBV19; clone size: -; D gene: -; J gene: TRBJ1-2
CDR3 protein: CASSYPGTEEGQYF; CDR3 DNA: TGCGCCAGCAGCTACCCCGGGACAGAGGAGGGGCAGTACTTC; V gene: TRBV4-1; clone size: -; D gene: -; J gene: TRBJ2-7
CDR3 protein: CASSVGISLETQYF; CDR3 DNA: TGTGCCAGCAGCGTAGGCATTAGCCTAGAGACCCAGTACTTC; V gene: TRBV9; clone size: -; D gene: -; J gene: TRBJ2-5
CDR3 protein: CASTSSGWGVEEQYF; CDR3 DNA: TGCGCCAGCACCTCCTCTGGTTGGGGGGTGGAAGAGCAGTACTTC; V gene: TRBV5-1; clone size: -; D gene: -; J gene: TRBJ2-7
CDR3 protein: CASSENPRGFGNTIYF; CDR3 DNA: TGTGCCAGCAGTGAAAACCCCAGGGGCTTTGGAAACACCATATATTTT; V gene: TRBV6-1; clone size: -; D gene: -; J gene: TRBJ1-3
CDR3 protein: CASRPGNTGELFF; CDR3 DNA: TGTGCCAGCAGGCCAGGGAACACCGGGGAGCTGTTTTTT; V gene: TRBV6-4; clone size: few; D gene: -; J gene: TRBJ2-2
CDR3 protein: CASSQATGGRNYGYTF; CDR3 DNA: TGTGCCAGCAGCCAAGCGACAGGGGGAAGGAACTATGGCTACACCTTC; V gene: TRBV4-2; clone size: -; D gene: TRBD1; J gene: TRBJ1-2
CDR3 protein: CASSPPGVYGYTF; CDR3 DNA: TGTGCCAGTAGCCCGCCGGGGGTATATGGCTACACCTTC; V gene: TRBV19; clone size: -; D gene: -; J gene: TRBJ1-2
CDR3 protein: CASSLASWRSPNSPLHF; CDR3 DNA: TGCGCCAGCAGCTTGGCTAGTTGGCGCAGCCCTAATTCACCCCTCCACTTT; V gene: TRBV5-1; clone size: once; D gene: -; J gene: TRBJ1-6
CDR3 protein: CSASWDRVANYGYTF; CDR3 DNA: TGCAGTGCTAGTTGGGACAGGGTAGCTAACTATGGCTACACCTTC; V gene: TRBV20-1; clone size: few; D gene: TRBD1; J gene: TRBJ1-2
CDR3 protein: CASSLGETSFSGELFF; CDR3 DNA: TGTGCCAGCAGCTTAGGAGAGACTAGCTTTTCCGGGGAGCTGTTTTTT; V gene: TRBV11-3; clone size: -; D gene: TRBD2; J gene: TRBJ2-2
CDR3 protein: CASSRDRANGELFF; CDR3 DNA: TGTGCCAGCTCCCGGGACAGGGCGAACGGGGAGCTGTTTTTT; V gene: TRBV7-6; clone size: -; D gene: TRBD1; J gene: TRBJ2-2
CDR3 protein: CASSPGQNEKLFF; CDR3 DNA: TGTGCCAGCTCACCGGGACAAAATGAAAAACTGTTTTTT; V gene: TRBV18; clone size: -; D gene: -; J gene: TRBJ1-4
CDR3 protein: CASSPIGTSGGYTGELFF; CDR3 DNA: TGTGCCAGCAGCCCGATAGGGACTAGCGGTGGATACACCGGGGAGCTGTTTTTT; V gene: TRBV3-1/TRBV3-2; clone size: -; D gene: TRBD2; J gene: TRBJ2-2
CDR3 protein: CASSQDTTGAPRAEAFF; CDR3 DNA: TGTGCCAGCAGCCAAGATACTACAGGGGCCCCGCGCGCTGAAGCTTTCTTT; V gene: TRBV3-1/TRBV3-2; clone size: -; D gene: TRBD1; J gene: TRBJ1-1
CDR3 protein: CASSLGGQGNEQYF; CDR3 DNA: TGTGCCAGCAGCTTAGGTGGACAGGGCAACGAGCAGTACTTC; V gene: TRBV7-7; clone size: few; D gene: TRBD1; J gene: TRBJ2-7
CDR3 protein: CASREQGFTDTQYF; CDR3 DNA: TGTGCCAGCAGGGAACAGGGCTTCACAGATACGCAGTATTTT; V gene: TRBV2; clone size: -; D gene: -; J gene: TRBJ2-3
CDR3 protein: CASNYPTGSQHF; CDR3 DNA: TGTGCCAGCAACTACCCCACAGGGTCCCAGCATTTT; V gene: TRBV28; clone size: few; D gene: -; J gene: TRBJ1-5
CDR3 protein: CASSLQRNTEAFF; CDR3 DNA: TGTGCCAGTAGTTTACAGAGGAACACTGAAGCTTTCTTT; V gene: TRBV19; clone size: -; D gene: -; J gene: TRBJ1-1
CDR3 protein: CASSQDSPSGTDTQYF; CDR3 DNA: TGTGCCAGCAGCCAAGACTCCCCGAGTGGCACAGATACGCAGTATTTT; V gene: TRBV4-2; clone size: -; D gene: -; J gene: TRBJ2-3
CDR3 protein: CASHRSAFTDTQYF; CDR3 DNA: TGTGCCAGCCATCGGTCCGCCTTCACAGATACGCAGTATTTT; V gene: TRBV6-5; clone size: -; D gene: -; J gene: TRBJ2-3
CDR3 protein: CASSLLGSSGNTIYF; CDR3 DNA: TGCGCCAGCAGCTTACTGGGGAGCTCTGGAAACACCATATATTTT; V gene: TRBV5-1; clone size: -; D gene: -; J gene: TRBJ1-3
CDR3 protein: CASSYMVAGAYEQYF; CDR3 DNA: TGTGCCAGCAGTTACATGGTAGCGGGGGCCTACGAGCAGTACTTC; V gene: TRBV6-2/TRBV6-3; clone size: -; D gene: TRBD2; J gene: TRBJ2-7
CDR3 protein: CAWSLPPLTQYF; CDR3 DNA: TGTGCCTGGAGTCTCCCCCCCTTGACCCAGTACTTC; V gene: TRBV30; clone size: -; D gene: -; J gene: TRBJ2-5
CDR3 protein: CASSELGEAFF; CDR3 DNA: TGTGCCAGCAGTGAGCTCGGGGAAGCTTTCTTT; V gene: TRBV6-1; clone size: few; D gene: -; J gene: TRBJ1-1
CDR3 protein: CASSLDRGGSNQPQHF; CDR3 DNA: TGTGCCAGCTCACTCGACAGGGGAGGAAGCAATCAGCCCCAGCATTTT; V gene: TRBV18; clone size: -; D gene: TRBD1; J gene: TRBJ1-5
CDR3 protein: CASSPPKGQGGYTF; CDR3 DNA: TGTGCCAGCAGCCCTCCGAAGGGGCAGGGCGGCTACACCTTC; V gene: TRBV3-1/TRBV3-2; clone size: -; D gene: -; J gene: TRBJ1-2
CDR3 protein: CASSSNPGNSGANVLTF; CDR3 DNA: TGTGCCAGCAGCTCTAACCCGGGTAACTCTGGGGCCAACGTCCTGACTTTC; V gene: TRBV5-6; clone size: -; D gene: -; J gene: TRBJ2-6
CDR3 protein: CASSLEGPGGSNQPQHF; CDR3 DNA: TGTGCCAGCAGCTTGGAAGGGCCAGGGGGCAGCAATCAGCCCCAGCATTTT; V gene: TRBV5-5; clone size: -; D gene: TRBD1; J gene: TRBJ1-5
CDR3 protein: CASSYGQGAYNSPLHF; CDR3 DNA: TGTGCCAGCAGCTATGGACAGGGGGCCTATAATTCACCCCTCCACTTT; V gene: TRBV28; clone size: -; D gene: TRBD1; J gene: TRBJ1-6
CDR3 protein: CASSARDLAGGAYEQYF; CDR3 DNA: TGTGCCAGCAGTGCTAGAGACCTAGCGGGGGGCGCCTACGAGCAGTACTTC; V gene: TRBV2; clone size: -; D gene: TRBD2; J gene: TRBJ2-7
CDR3 protein: CASSLYSGQSYEQYF; CDR3 DNA: TGTGCCAGCAGCTTATACTCAGGGCAATCCTACGAGCAGTACTTC; V gene: TRBV7-8; clone size: -; D gene: -; J gene: TRBJ2-7
CDR3 protein: CASRPEGGGAYEQYF; CDR3 DNA: TGTGCCAGCAGACCGGAGGGGGGAGGGGCCTACGAGCAGTACTTC; V gene: TRBV5-4; clone size: -; D gene: -; J gene: TRBJ2-7
CDR3 protein: CASSLKTSGYYEQYF; CDR3 DNA: TGCGCCAGCAGCCTCAAAACTAGCGGGTACTACGAGCAGTACTTC; V gene: TRBV4-1; clone size: -; D gene: TRBD2; J gene: TRBJ2-7
CDR3 protein: CASSLGQINTEAFF; CDR3 DNA: TGTGCCAGCAGCTTAGGTCAGATTAACACTGAAGCTTTCTTT; V gene: TRBV13; clone size: -; D gene: -; J gene: TRBJ1-1
CDR3 protein: CASSETQEKLFF; CDR3 DNA: TGCGCCAGCAGCGAAACACAGGAAAAACTGTTTTTT; V gene: TRBV5-1; clone size: -; D gene: -; J gene: TRBJ1-4
CDR3 protein: CASSRTSGGPNEQFF; CDR3 DNA: TGTGCCAGTAGCCGGACTAGCGGGGGGCCGAATGAGCAGTTCTTC; V gene: TRBV19; clone size: -; D gene: TRBD2; J gene: TRBJ2-1
CDR3 protein: CASSEVRGAGTGELFF; CDR3 DNA: TGTGCCAGCAGTGAAGTCAGGGGCGCGGGCACCGGGGAGCTGTTTTTT; V gene: TRBV6-1; clone size: -; D gene: -; J gene: TRBJ2-2